This T cell receptor beta chain was recovered during a study of blood T cell repertoires in COVID-19. V shed 3 bases and J 5 bases; nucleotides not matched to a gene: 11. Germline CDR1 is LGHNA and CDR2 is YNFKEQ. This CDR3 has 16 amino acids. Clones were sequenced by immunoSEQ multiplex PCR, and TCRdb holds only the in-frame ones, with some missing. Of 150,000 to 200,000 clones listed, 87% are singletons. Seattle patients were enrolled while actively infected and followed longitudinally. The chain uses TRBV4-2 and TRBJ2-5; 8 nucleotides align to TRBD2. The sequencing sample was made of peripheral blood. The sequence was obtained from a woman aged 70-85 years with COVID-19, enrolled during active disease. CDR3 sequence (DNA): TGTGCCAGCAGCCATGGTTCGAGCGGGGGTGTTGAGACCCAGTACTTC. Amino acid sequence: CASSHGSSGGVETQYF.